These 8 T cell receptor beta chains originate from one sample sequenced in a study of graft-versus-host responses after intestinal transplantation. Profiled with immunoSEQ multiplex PCR; TCRdb holds only in-frame clones, not every one. The top ten clones hold roughly 0.35% of a sample with tens of thousands of clones, roughly nine tenths of them seen once. These TCRs are of unknown antigen specificity. The sample consisted of unstimulated CD4+ T cells sorted from spleen or lymph node cells, taken before intestinal transplant. Every receptor here comes from a human donor who received an intestinal transplant.

This sequence joins TRBV28 and TRBJ1-4, with a possible D match to TRBD1 (5 bases). The CDR3 is 15 amino acids. Germline V gene lookup returns CDR1 MDHEN and CDR2 SYDVKM. The germline V and J ends were trimmed by 2 bases and 0 bases, with 7 bases remaining between them. CDR3 region: CASSLQGSTNEKLFF. The CDR3 DNA sequence: TGTGCCAGCAGTTTACAGGGCTCAACTAATGAAAAACTGTTTTTT. Full variable domain (remainder filled in from reference TRBV28 and TRBJ1-4): DVKVTQSSRYLVKRTGEKVFLECVQDMDHENMFWYRQDPGLGLRLIYFSYDVKMKEKGDIPEGYSVSREKKERFSLILESASTNQTSMYLCASSLQGSTNEKLFFGSGTQLSVL.

The chain joins TRBV6-6 to TRBJ1-2; D is unclear. The CDR3 has 14 amino acids. Germline V CDR1 and CDR2: MNHNY, SVGAGI (reference sequence). The V end lost 3 bases, the J end lost 8 bases, and 16 bases lay between the germline ends. The CDR3 region has the DNA TGTGCCAGCAGTTATCCCGTCCGTATCCAGGGCTACACCTTC. Translated, it gives CASSYPVRIQGYTF.

The rearrangement uses TRBV2 and TRBJ2-3, with TRBD2 matching 11 bases. This CDR3 spans 14 amino acids. Germline CDR1 SNHLY, CDR2 FYNNEI. The junction had 2 bases not matched to a gene; V was cut back by 8 bases and J by 1 base. CDR3 DNA sequence: TGTGCCAGCGGGGGACTAGCGGGCACAGATACGCAGTATTTT. Translation gives CASGGLAGTDTQYF. Full variable domain (rest looked up from reference TRBV2 and TRBJ2-3): EPEVTQTPSHQVTQMGQEVILRCVPISNHLYFYWYRQILGQKVEFLVSFYNNEISEKSEIFDDQFSVERPDGSNFTLKIRSTKLEDSAMYFCASGGLAGTDTQYFGPGTRLTVL.

This chain connects TRBV30 to TRBJ2-1; 11 bases match TRBD2. Trimming removed 1 base from V and 2 bases from J; junction bases left unmatched: 16. This CDR3 region has 20 residues. Germline CDR1 is GTSNPN and CDR2 is SVGIG (reference sequence). In nucleotides, the CDR3 is TGTGCCTGGAGTGGTTTATATCGGACTAGCGGGTTTCAGACCTACAATGAGCAGTTCTTC. It encodes CAWSGLYRTSGFQTYNEQFF.

The count of this clone is one. V usage is TRBV19 and J usage is TRBJ2-1; 10 bases fit TRBD2. Germline CDR1 LNHDA, CDR2 SQIVND (reference sequence). V gave up 4 bases and J gave up 7 bases; unmatched junction bases: 10. The CDR3 has 16 residues. The CDR3 loop reads CASSRLGRGLANEQFF. In DNA form, the CDR3 reads TGTGCCAGTAGTAGGTTAGGGAGGGGACTAGCGAATGAGCAGTTCTTC.

This clone has only one observation. V and J are TRBV5-1 and TRBJ2-7; 9 nucleotides match TRBD1. The V segment lost 4 bases and the J segment 5 bases; nucleotides outside the gene matches: 10. Germline V gene data show CDR1 as SGHRS and CDR2 as YFSETQ. CDR3 length: 15 amino acids. CDR3: CASSATGQGRNEQYF. In DNA, the CDR3 is TGCGCCAGCAGCGCGACGGGACAGGGAAGGAACGAGCAGTACTTC. The full variable domain, its missing parts supplied by reference TRBV5-1 and TRBJ2-7, is KAGVTQTPRYLIKTRGQQVTLSCSPISGHRSVSWYQQTPGQGLQFLFEYFSETQRNKGNFPGRFSGRQFSNSRSEMNVSTLELGDSALYLCASSATGQGRNEQYFGPGTRLTVT.

The chain couples TRBV6-1 to TRBJ1-2; D is perhaps TRBD1 (6 bases). The CDR3 totals 14 residues. Germline CDR1 reads MNHNS; CDR2 reads SASEGT. Trimming took off 6 bases at V and 4 bases at J, with 15 bases between the two ends. The CDR3 is CASRTIRGPYGYTF. The CDR3 nucleotides are TGTGCCAGCAGGACCATCAGGGGCCCCTATGGCTACACCTTC.

The table lists this clone with a few counts. The rearrangement links TRBV28 to TRBJ2-2; 11 nucleotides line up with TRBD1. The junction had 2 bases not matched to a gene; V was cut back by 5 bases and J by 6 bases. This CDR3 region has 14 residues. Germline CDR1 reads MDHEN; CDR2 reads SYDVKM. Here the CDR3 DNA reads TGTGCCAGCAGTCTGGACAGGGGGCCCGGGGAGCTGTTTTTT. As protein: CASSLDRGPGELFF.